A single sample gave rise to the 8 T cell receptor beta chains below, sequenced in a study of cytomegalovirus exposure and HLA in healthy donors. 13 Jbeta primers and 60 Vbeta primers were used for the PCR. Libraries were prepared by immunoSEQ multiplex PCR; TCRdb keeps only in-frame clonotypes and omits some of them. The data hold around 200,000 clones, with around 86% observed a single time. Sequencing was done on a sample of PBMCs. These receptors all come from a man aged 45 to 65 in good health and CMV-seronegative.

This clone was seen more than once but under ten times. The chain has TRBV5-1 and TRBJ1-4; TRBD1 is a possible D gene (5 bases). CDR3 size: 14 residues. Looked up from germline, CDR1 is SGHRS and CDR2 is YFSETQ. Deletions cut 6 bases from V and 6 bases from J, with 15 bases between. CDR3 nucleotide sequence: TGCGCCAGCAATAGGGGAATTGGGGATGAAAAACTGTTTTTT. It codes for CASNRGIGDEKLFF.

The CDR3 spells CASSVNERASYEQYF. The CDR3 DNA is TGTGCCAGCAGCGTAAACGAGCGTGCCTCCTACGAGCAGTACTTC. The V call is TRBV9, the J call TRBJ2-7; D not resolved. The V gene's germline CDR1 is SGDLS and CDR2 YYNGEE. V was pared by 1 base and J by 0 bases, with 11 bases between. CDR3 size: 15 residues.

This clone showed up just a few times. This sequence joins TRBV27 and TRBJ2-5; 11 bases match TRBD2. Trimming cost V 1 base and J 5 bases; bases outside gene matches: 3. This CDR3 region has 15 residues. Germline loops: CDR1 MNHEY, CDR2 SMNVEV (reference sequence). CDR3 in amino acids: CASSLWLAGGETQYF. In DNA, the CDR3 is TGTGCCAGCAGTTTATGGCTAGCGGGGGGCGAGACCCAGTACTTC.

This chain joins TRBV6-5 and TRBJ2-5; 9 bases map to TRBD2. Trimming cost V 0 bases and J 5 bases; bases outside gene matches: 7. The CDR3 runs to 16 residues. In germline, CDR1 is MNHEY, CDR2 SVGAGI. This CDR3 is CASSYSFSGREETQYF. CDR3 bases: TGTGCCAGCAGTTACTCTTTTAGCGGGAGAGAGGAGACCCAGTACTTC.

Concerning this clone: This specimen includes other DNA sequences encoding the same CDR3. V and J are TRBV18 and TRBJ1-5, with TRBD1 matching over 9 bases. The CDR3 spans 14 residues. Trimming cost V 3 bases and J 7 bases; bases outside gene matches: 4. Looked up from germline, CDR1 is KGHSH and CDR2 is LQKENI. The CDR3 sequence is CASSPGQGGQPQHF. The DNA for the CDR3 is TGTGCCAGCTCACCGGGACAGGGAGGCCAGCCCCAGCATTTT.

In DNA, the CDR3 is TGCGCCAGCAGCTTATTTGGACAGGGGGCGTCCCGCAACCAAGAGACCCAGTACTTC. Its protein is CASSLFGQGASRNQETQYF. The V gene is TRBV5-1, the J gene TRBJ2-5, with 11 nucleotides matching TRBD1. The CDR3 is 19 amino acids. Germline-derived CDR1 and CDR2 are SGHRS and YFSETQ. V lost 2 bases, J lost 0 bases, and 12 bases stayed unmatched.

CDR3 sequence reads: CASSLARNYGYTF. CDR3 coding DNA: TGTGCCAGCAGCTTAGCCAGAAACTATGGCTACACCTTC. The V gene is TRBV7-2, the J gene TRBJ1-2; D is undetermined. V was shortened by 0 bases and J by 2 bases, with 4 bases between the two germline ends. The germline CDR1 and CDR2 sequences are SGHTA and FQGNSA. The CDR3 covers 13 residues. Full variable domain (rest looked up from reference TRBV7-2 and TRBJ1-2): GAGVSQSPSNKVTEKGKDVELRCDPISGHTALYWYRQSLGQGLEFLIYFQGNSAPDKSGLPSDRFSAERTGGSVSTLTIQRTQQEDSAVYLCASSLARNYGYTFGSGTRLTVV.

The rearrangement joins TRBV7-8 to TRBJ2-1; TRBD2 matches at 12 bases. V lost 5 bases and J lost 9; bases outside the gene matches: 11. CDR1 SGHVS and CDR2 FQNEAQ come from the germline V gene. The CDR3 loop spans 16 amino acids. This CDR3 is CASSRTTSGGFGEQFF. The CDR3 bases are TGTGCCAGCAGCCGGACAACTAGCGGGGGGTTCGGTGAGCAGTTCTTC.